One and the same sample provided the 8 T cell receptor beta chains below, sequenced in a study of regulatory T cells in long-lasting Graves disease. Noted time point: newly diagnosed GD, antithyroid drugs for less than 3 months. Extracted RNA from PBMCs served as the source of the TCR library. Assembly of TCR beta libraries relied on iRepertoire HTBI primers together with Arm-PCR of CDR3 regions. TCRdb analysed the multiplex PCR reads with MiXCR anew, one entry per CDR3 protein. The table records about 620,000 distinct CDR3 sequences, under 20% of them present only once. These data were likewise used in another study, on T cells in Graves' hyperthyroidism and ophthalmopathy.

The sample was peripheral blood mononuclear cells (PBMCs), taken at new diagnosis, from a patient treated with antithyroid drugs. Every receptor here comes from a woman aged 25 to 45 with Graves disease.

This chain uses TRBV9 with TRBJ1-5; D remains unclear. Germline CDR1 SGDLS, CDR2 YYNGEE. V lost 0 bases, J lost 3 bases, and 10 bases lay in between. This CDR3 has 15 amino acids. For the CDR3, the DNA is TGTGCCAGCAGCGTAGAAGGGCATATCAATCAGCCCCAGCATTTT. As protein: CASSVEGHINQPQHF.

V gene TRBV12-3 or TRBV12-4 combines with J gene TRBJ1-4; no reliable D call. The CDR3 is made up of 15 amino acids. V gave up 4 bases and J gave up 4 bases, with 13 bases separating them. For the CDR3, the DNA is TGTGCCAGCAGTTCTAGGGCCGGATTTAATGAAAAACTGTTTTTT. This codes for CASSSRAGFNEKLFF.

A word on this clonotype: A read error may be the cause here, since a much bigger clone is one base away. In DNA form, the CDR3 reads TGCAGTGCGGAAGCGGCAAACACCGGGGAGCTGTTTTTT. Encoded protein: CSAEAANTGELFF. This chain links TRBV20-1 with TRBJ2-2, with D possibly TRBD2 on 5 matching bases. The CDR3 consists of 13 residues. The germline V and J ends were trimmed by 6 bases and 2 bases, with 10 bases remaining between them. Germline V CDR1 and CDR2: DFQATT, SNEGSKA (reference sequence).

This clonotype came up a few times. This sequence joins TRBV30 and TRBJ2-1; D is undetermined. The germline gives CDR1 GTSNPN, CDR2 SVGIG (reference sequence). CDR3 length equals 11 residues. V was shortened by 4 bases and J by 8 bases, with 9 bases between the two germline ends. Here the CDR3 DNA reads TGTGCCTGGACTTACTATGATGAGCAGTTCTTC. It codes for CAWTYYDEQFF.

This clonotype was seen repeatedly, ten times or more. The V gene is TRBV6-2 or TRBV6-3, the J gene TRBJ2-7; 7 positions match TRBD1. This CDR3 contains 15 residues. Losses at the gene ends were 2 bases for V and 6 bases for J; bases not matched to a gene: 10. Germline-derived CDR1 and CDR2 are MNHEY and SVGEGT. CDR3 amino acids: CASSYTRQGKGEQYF. DNA of the CDR3: TGTGCCAGCAGTTACACAAGACAGGGAAAGGGCGAGCAGTACTTC.

In its sample, this clonotype was seen many times. The chain is built from TRBV20-1 and TRBJ2-1, with D possibly being TRBD1 (6 bases). The CDR3 loop spans 12 amino acids. The ends were cut back, 7 bases at V and 9 bases at J, with 16 bases in the middle. CDR1 DFQATT and CDR2 SNEGSKA come from the germline V gene (reference sequence). The chain's CDR3 is CSDKGRGIEQFF. The CDR3 bases are TGCAGTGATAAGGGCAGGGGAATTGAGCAGTTCTTC.

This clonotype was counted only a few times. The chain uses TRBV5-1 and TRBJ2-1; D remains unclear. The CDR3 sequence is 15 residues long. Trimming stripped 4 bases from V and 4 bases from J, with 15 bases between. The germline CDR1 and CDR2 sequences are SGHRS and YFSETQ. The DNA for the CDR3 is TGCGCCAGCAGCCTCCGCCCTACCGGATACAATGAGCAGTTCTTC. It codes for CASSLRPTGYNEQFF.

This clonotype was seen at least ten times. The chain carries TRBV6-5 and TRBJ2-1, with TRBD2 identical over 9 bases. This CDR3 has 17 residues. With 0 bases clipped from V and 5 bases from J, the junction kept 8 bases outside the gene matches. Germline lookup yields CDR1 MNHEY and CDR2 SVGAGI. CDR3 amino acids: CASSYSESSGINNEQFF. The CDR3 bases are TGTGCCAGCAGTTACTCTGAGTCTAGCGGGATCAACAATGAGCAGTTCTTC.